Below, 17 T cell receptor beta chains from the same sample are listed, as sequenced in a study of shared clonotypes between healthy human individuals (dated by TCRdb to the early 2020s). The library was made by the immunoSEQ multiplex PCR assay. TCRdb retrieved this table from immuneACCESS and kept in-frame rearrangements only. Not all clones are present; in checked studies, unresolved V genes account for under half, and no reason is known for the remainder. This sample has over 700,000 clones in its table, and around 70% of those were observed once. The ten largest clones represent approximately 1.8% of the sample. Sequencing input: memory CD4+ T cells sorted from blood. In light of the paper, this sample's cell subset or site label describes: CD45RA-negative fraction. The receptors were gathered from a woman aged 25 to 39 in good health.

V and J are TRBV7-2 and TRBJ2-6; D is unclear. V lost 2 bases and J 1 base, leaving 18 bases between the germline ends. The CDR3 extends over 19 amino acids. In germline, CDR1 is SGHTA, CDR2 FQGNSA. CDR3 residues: CASSLRSIGKYSGANVLTF. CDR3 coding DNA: TGTGCCAGCAGCTTAAGGTCGATAGGGAAGTATTCTGGGGCCAACGTCCTGACTTTC.

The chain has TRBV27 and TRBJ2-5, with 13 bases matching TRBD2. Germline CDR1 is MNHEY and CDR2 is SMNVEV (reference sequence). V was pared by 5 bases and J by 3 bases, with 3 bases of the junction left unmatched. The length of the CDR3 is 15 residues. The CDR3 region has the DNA TGTGCCAGCAGTCCGGGACTAGCGGGGAAAGAGACCCAGTACTTC. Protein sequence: CASSPGLAGKETQYF.

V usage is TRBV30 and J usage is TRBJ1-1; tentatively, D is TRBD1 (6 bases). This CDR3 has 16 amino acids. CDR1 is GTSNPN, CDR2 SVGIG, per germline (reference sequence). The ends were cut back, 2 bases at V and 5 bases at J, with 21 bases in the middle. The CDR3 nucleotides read TGTGCCTGGAGTTTCCGCCGCCAGGGACAAGCGACTGAAGCTTTCTTT. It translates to CAWSFRRQGQATEAFF.

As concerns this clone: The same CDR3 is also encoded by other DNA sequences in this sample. The CDR3 loop reads CASSLGLAGGTGELFF. The CDR3 DNA sequence: TGCGCCAGCAGCTTGGGACTAGCGGGAGGAACCGGGGAGCTGTTTTTT. V usage is TRBV5-1 and J usage is TRBJ2-2; 13 nucleotides agree with TRBD2. The CDR3 runs to 16 residues. V lost 0 bases to trimming and J lost 5 bases; unmatched junction nucleotides: 1. CDR1 and CDR2 (germline): SGHRS, YFSETQ.

This CDR3 is CASSQDVVGPLYF. The CDR3 region has the DNA TGTGCCAGCAGCCAAGACGTGGTCGGTCCGCTATATTTT. The chain joins TRBV14 to TRBJ1-3; D is undetermined. Trimming stripped 0 bases from V and 14 bases from J, with 14 bases between. The CDR3 contains 13 residues. The germline CDR1 and CDR2 sequences are SGHDN and FVKESK.

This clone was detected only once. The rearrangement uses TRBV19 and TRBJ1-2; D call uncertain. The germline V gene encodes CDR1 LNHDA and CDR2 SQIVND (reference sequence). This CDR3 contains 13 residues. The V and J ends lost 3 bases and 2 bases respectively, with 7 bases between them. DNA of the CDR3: TGTGCCAGTAGTATTTCTACCAACTATGGCTACACCTTC. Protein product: CASSISTNYGYTF.

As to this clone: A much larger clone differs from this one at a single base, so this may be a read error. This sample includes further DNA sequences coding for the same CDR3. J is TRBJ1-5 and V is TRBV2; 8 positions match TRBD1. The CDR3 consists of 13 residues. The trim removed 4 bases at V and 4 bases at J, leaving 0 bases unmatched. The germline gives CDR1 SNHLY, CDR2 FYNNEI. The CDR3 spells CASSGTGNQPQHF. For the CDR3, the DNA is TGTGCCAGCAGTGGGACAGGGAATCAGCCCCAGCATTTT.

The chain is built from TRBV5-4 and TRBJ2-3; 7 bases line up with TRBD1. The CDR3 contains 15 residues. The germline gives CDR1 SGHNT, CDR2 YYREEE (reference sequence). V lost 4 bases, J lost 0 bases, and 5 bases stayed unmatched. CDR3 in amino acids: CASSQTGYSTDTQYF. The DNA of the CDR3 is TGTGCCAGCAGCCAGACAGGGTACAGCACAGATACGCAGTATTTT.

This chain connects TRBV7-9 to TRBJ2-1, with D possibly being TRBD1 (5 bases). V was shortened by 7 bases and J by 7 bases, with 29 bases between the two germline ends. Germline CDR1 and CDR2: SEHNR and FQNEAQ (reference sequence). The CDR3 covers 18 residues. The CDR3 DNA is TGTGCCAGCATCCTCGGCTTAGGGGTCGGCCCTAATCCTAATGAGCAGTTCTTC. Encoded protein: CASILGLGVGPNPNEQFF.

The CDR3 sequence is CASSNRGTGVHEQYF. The CDR3 DNA sequence: TGTGCCAGCAGCAACCGCGGGACAGGGGTCCACGAGCAGTACTTC. The rearrangement links TRBV27 to TRBJ2-7; 10 bases are a match to TRBD1. J gave up 5 bases and V 6 bases, and 10 bases lay outside the gene matches. The germline V gene encodes CDR1 MNHEY and CDR2 SMNVEV (reference sequence). There are 15 residues in the CDR3.

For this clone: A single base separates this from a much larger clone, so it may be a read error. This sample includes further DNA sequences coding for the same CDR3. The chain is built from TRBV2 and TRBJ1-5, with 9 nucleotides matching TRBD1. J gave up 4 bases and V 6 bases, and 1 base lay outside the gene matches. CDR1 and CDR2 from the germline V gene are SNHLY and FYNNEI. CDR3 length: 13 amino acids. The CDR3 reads CASRGTGNQPQHF. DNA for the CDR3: TGTGCCAGCAGAGGGACAGGGAATCAGCCCCAGCATTTT.

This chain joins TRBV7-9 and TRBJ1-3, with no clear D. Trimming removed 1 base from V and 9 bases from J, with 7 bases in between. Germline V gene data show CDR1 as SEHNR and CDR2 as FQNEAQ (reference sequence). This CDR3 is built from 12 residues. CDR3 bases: TGTGCCAGCAGCTTAGGGGCAGGCACCATATATTTT. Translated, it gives CASSLGAGTIYF.

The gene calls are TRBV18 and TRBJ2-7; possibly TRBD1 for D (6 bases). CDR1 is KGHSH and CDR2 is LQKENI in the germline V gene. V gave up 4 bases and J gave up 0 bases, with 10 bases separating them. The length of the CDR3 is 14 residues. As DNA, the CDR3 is TGTGCCAGCTCACGTGACAGGAGCTCCTACGAGCAGTACTTC. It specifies CASSRDRSSYEQYF.

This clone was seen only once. Here the CDR3 DNA reads TGCAGTGCAATAGACTATGACGAGCAGTACTTC. As protein: CSAIDYDEQYF. The V gene is TRBV20-1, the J gene TRBJ2-7; tentative D call: TRBD2 (5 bases). The CDR3 is 11 amino acids. CDR1 DFQATT and CDR2 SNEGSKA come from the germline V gene (reference sequence). Trimming cost V 6 bases and J 5 bases, with 11 bases left between them.

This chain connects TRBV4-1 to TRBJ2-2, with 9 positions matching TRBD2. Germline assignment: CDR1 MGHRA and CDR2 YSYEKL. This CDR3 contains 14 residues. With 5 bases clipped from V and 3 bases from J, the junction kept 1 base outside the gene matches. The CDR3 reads CASSGLAYTGELFF. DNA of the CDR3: TGCGCCAGCAGCGGACTAGCGTACACCGGGGAGCTGTTTTTT.

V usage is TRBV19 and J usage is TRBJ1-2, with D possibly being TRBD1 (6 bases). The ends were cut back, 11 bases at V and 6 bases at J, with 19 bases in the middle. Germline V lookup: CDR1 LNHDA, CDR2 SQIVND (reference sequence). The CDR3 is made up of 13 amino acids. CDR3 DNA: TGTGCCGTTCTGAAACAGGGACGGAATGGCTACACCTTC. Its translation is CAVLKQGRNGYTF.

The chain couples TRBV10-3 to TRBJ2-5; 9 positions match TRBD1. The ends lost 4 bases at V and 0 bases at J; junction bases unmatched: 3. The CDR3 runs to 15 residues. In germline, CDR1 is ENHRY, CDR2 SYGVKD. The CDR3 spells CAISGDRDYQETQYF. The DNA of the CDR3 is TGTGCCATCAGTGGGGACAGGGATTACCAAGAGACCCAGTACTTC.